This TCR beta chain was retrieved from a study of beta chain bispecific antibodies for T cell cancers. Whole-study context: Surface TRBV12 (TRBV12-3) was on Jurkat, TRBV5-5 on HPB-ALL.

On this clonotype itself: What it binds is unknown. This sequence may be a read error, since a much larger clone differs from it by one base.

T cells were expanded from blood mononuclear cells for three to four days with anti-CD3 OKT3 or CD3/CD28 beads. Unique molecular identifier barcodes measured each clonotype's abundance. MiXCR, run by TCRdb on the 5' RACE reads, gives a single entry per CDR3 protein. The sample lists some 17,000 distinct CDR3 sequences, roughly 1.9% occurring once. Broader study findings: Anti-TRBV5-5 antibody staining may include highly similar TRBV5-6 cells. In these mixed samples, most targeted TRBV reads derived from the leukemia cell line.

CDR3 length equals 12 residues. The V and J ends lost 3 bases and 5 bases respectively, with 7 bases between them. Germline V gives CDR1 LNHDA, CDR2 SQIVND (reference sequence). The chain joins TRBV19 to TRBJ1-1; D ambiguous. The source of this sequence is a human donor in good health. Some clones in this sample may be carry-over from other donors' samples. The sample was healthy donor T cells cultured with leukemia cells. The CDR3 protein is CASSIGQTEAFF. The CDR3 region has the DNA TGTGCCAGTAGTATTGGGCAGACTGAAGCTTTCTTT. The full variable domain, completed using reference TRBV19 and TRBJ1-1, is DGGITQSPKYLFRKEGQNVTLSCEQNLNHDAMYWYRQDPGQGLRLIYYSQIVNDFQKGDIAEGYSVSREKKESFPLTVTSAQKNPTAFYLCASSIGQTEAFFGQGTRLTVV.